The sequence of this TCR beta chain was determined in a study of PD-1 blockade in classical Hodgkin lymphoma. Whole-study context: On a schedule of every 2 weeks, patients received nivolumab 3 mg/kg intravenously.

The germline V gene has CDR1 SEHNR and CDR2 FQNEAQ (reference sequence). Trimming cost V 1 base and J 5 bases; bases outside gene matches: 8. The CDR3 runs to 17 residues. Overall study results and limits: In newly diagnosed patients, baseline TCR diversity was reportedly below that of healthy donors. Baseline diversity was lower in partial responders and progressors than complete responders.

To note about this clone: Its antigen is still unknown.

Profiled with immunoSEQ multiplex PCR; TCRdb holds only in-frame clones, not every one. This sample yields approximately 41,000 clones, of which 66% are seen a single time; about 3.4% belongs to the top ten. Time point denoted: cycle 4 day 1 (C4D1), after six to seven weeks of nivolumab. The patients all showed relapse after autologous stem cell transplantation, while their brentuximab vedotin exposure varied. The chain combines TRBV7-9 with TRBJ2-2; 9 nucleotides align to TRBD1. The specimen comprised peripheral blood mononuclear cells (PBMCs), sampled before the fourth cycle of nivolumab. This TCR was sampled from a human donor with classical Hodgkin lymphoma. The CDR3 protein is CASSLGGTGKRTGELFF. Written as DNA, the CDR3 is TGTGCCAGCAGCTTAGGTGGGACAGGGAAGAGGACCGGGGAGCTGTTTTTT. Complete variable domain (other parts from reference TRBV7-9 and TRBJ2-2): DTGVSQNPRHKITKRGQNVTFRCDPISEHNRLYWYRQTLGQGPEFLTYFQNEAQLEKSRLLSDRFSAERPKGSFSTLEIQRTEQGDSAMYLCASSLGGTGKRTGELFFGEGSRLTVL.